This T cell receptor (beta chain) originates from a study of blood T cell repertoires in COVID-19 (dated by TCRdb to the early 2020s). Regarding the study in general: Collaborator samples came from the United States, Italy and Spain and covered acute and convalescent phases of COVID-19. The prospective study material was composed of cDNA or gDNA derived from T cells, B-cell-depleted T cells, or PBMCs. Subjects who had been exposed to COVID-19, were actively infected with it, or had recovered from it provided the deeply sampled blood TCRbeta repertoires that made up the dataset. The repertoires were released in a freely available public database meant as a resource for research on the immune response to SARS-CoV-2. Samples came from the ongoing ImmuneRACE study (first 160 participants) plus 1,254 subjects from 6 global collaborators. The sample metadata nearly always contained a de-identified subject ID, COVID-19 status, age in years and sex. Where HLA class I and class II types were available, the types were taken from metadata supplied by the sample provider, not from assay-based typing. Study-level results and caveats: The quantity of clinical and demographic metadata differed by source and by participant and was supplied without curation.

Collaborating institutions collected whole blood in K2EDTA tubes following their own protocols. For TCRbeta analysis, collaborators shipped samples as frozen whole blood, isolated PBMCs, or DNA extracted from either of those sample types. Remarks on this clone: What this receptor recognizes is not known. One base away there is no much larger clone; base qualities are not given.

TCRbeta CDR3 regions were amplified from genomic DNA by means of the immunoSEQ Assay, a bias-controlled multiplex PCR. The study's own analysis went as follows. The number of nucleated cells in each sample was estimated by amplification of reference gene primers within the assay. Sequence reads were collapsed and filtered to measure the absolute abundance of every unique TCRbeta CDR3 rearrangement. Productive Simpson clonality was computed per sample as the square root of Simpson's diversity index over productive rearrangements. TCRdb took over this immuneACCESS table, retaining in-frame rearrangements with V and J assigned. Such tables are incomplete; in checked studies, under half of the missing clones stem from an unresolved V gene, and the remainder is unexplained. The V and J calls and clone size were taken over from that table, and D and trimming were inferred from the DNA. Present in this sample are roughly 30,000 clones, roughly 84% of which were seen just once. The ten largest make up about 9.8% of the sample.

CDR1 and CDR2, per the germline V gene, are SGHRS and YFSETQ. Cut back by 0 bases and 2 bases, the V and J ends lie 9 bases apart. The CDR3 runs 15 amino acids, cysteine and phenylalanine included. Only the CDR3 DNA is retained, 45 bases long and in frame from the first base. The receptor comes from an older man with active COVID-19. The specimen sequenced was peripheral blood. Recombination joined TRBV5-1 with TRBJ1-5; 5 matching bases give a weak D call of TRBD1. The CDR3 in this case is CASSLEGAGNQPQHF. DNA sequence: TGCGCCAGCAGCTTGGAAGGGGCGGGCAATCAGCCCCAGCATTTT. Reference TRBV5-1 and TRBJ1-5 proteins supply the regions before and after the CDR3; the full variable domain is: KAGVTQTPRYLIKTRGQQVTLSCSPISGHRSVSWYQQTPGQGLQFLFEYFSETQRNKGNFPGRFSGRQFSNSRSEMNVSTLELGDSALYLCASSLEGAGNQPQHFGDGTRLSIL.